This T cell receptor (beta chain) was obtained from a study of blood T cells in healthy people across ages. A J-beta primer mix and a sample-barcoded 5' primer were used in a second PCR of roughly 7 to 12 cycles. TCRdb called the 5' RACE reads again in MiXCR, with one record for every CDR3 protein. The sample has around 1.5 million distinct CDR3 sequences, roughly 32% seen once. The study, taken as a whole, reports: Long-lived donors exceeded aged donors in naive CD4+ cells and diversity. As age increased, TCR beta diversity per million T cells fell in a roughly linear fashion.

V dropped 4 bases and J dropped 3 bases, with 13 bases sitting between them. The length of the CDR3 is 15 residues. Germline CDR1 reads SNHLY; CDR2 reads FYNNEI. This clonotype was found a few times. Its antigen is still unknown. The authors drew approximately 9 milliliters of peripheral blood from each donor. The clonotype originates from a woman younger than 45 in good health. The sample comprised blood. The rearrangement links TRBV2 to TRBJ1-5, with D unclear. This CDR3 is CASSARGAVNQPQHF. CDR3 DNA: TGTGCCAGCAGTGCCCGCGGAGCAGTCAATCAGCCCCAGCATTTT.